This TCR beta chain was observed in a study of T cell repertoires in cytomegalovirus infection. In the study overall: Recently identified HLA-C-restricted CMV epitopes and well-studied HLA-B-restricted CMV epitopes were used by the study. Study-wide results and caveats: HLA-C-restricted TCR beta clonotypes specific for CMV led the ex vivo response.

TCRdb processed the reads anew with MiXCR; each CDR3 protein has one entry. The sample carries hundreds of thousands of distinct CDR3 sequences, around a third recorded once. Germline-derived CDR1 and CDR2 are MGHRA and YSYEKL. The CDR3 is made up of 11 amino acids. With 5 bases removed from V and 7 bases from J, the gap between germline ends came to 8 bases. In regard to this clonotype: The antigen is not known.

The sample consisted of cultured PBMCs, taken from culture after CMV antigen stimulation. This TCR was recovered from a human donor in good health (CMV status not recorded). Some clones in this sample may be carry-over from other donors' samples. This rearrangement joins TRBV4-1 to TRBJ1-2, with D tentatively TRBD1 (6 bases). The CDR3 sequence is CASSKGGGYTF. The CDR3 bases are TGCGCCAGCAGCAAAGGGGGTGGCTACACCTTC.